This T cell receptor (beta chain) stems from a study of shared clonotypes between healthy human individuals. Whole-study context: CD4 naive and CD4 memory each took three plates per donor, while CD8 naive took two and CD8 memory one. Study findings and constraints: Shared clonotypes: about 5% naive CD4, around 3.5% naive CD8, 2.3% memory CD4, about 0.4% memory CD8.

CD45RO-negative, CCR7-positively selected cells formed the naive CD8 fraction, excluding terminally differentiated effector memory CD45RA+ cells. Note on this clone: The antigen remains undetermined. The sample carries other DNA sequences with the same CDR3.

Sequenced by immunoSEQ multiplex PCR; TCRdb stores in-frame clones only, minus some. This sample yields more than 2 million clones, of which about 95% are seen a single time; 0.85% to 1.3% belongs to the top ten. V was clipped by 0 bases and J by 3 bases, with 8 bases between them. The length of the CDR3 is 14 residues. CDR1 LNHNV and CDR2 YYDKDF come from the germline V gene (reference sequence). This clonotype was sampled from a man younger than 35 in good health. The sequenced material came from naive CD8+ T cells sorted from blood. V gene TRBV15 combines with J gene TRBJ1-2, with TRBD1 as a possible D gene (5 bases). CDR3 bases: TGTGCCACCAGCAGAGATTTAGGGGACTATGGCTACACCTTC. This translates into CATSRDLGDYGYTF.